Each of the 20 T cell receptor beta chains below was sequenced from the same sample in a study of T-cell reconstitution after alpha-beta-depleted transplantation in children. TCRbeta library preparation incorporated unique molecular identifiers. One entry per CDR3 protein, called by TCRdb with MiXCR from the PCR reads. Found here are hundreds of thousands of distinct CDR3 sequences, under 20% of them singletons; the top ten hold roughly 29%. Sequencing used PBMCs, mostly from graft donor cells, obtained 360 days after TCRalphabeta/CD19-depleted stem cell transplant. The receptors stem from a boy younger than two who had a stem cell transplant for Wiskott-Aldrich syndrome, so the T cells may come from the graft donor.

This clonotype showed up many times. The chain has TRBV12-3 or TRBV12-4 and TRBJ2-7; D gene ambiguous. The CDR3 runs 11 residues. V lost 2 bases to trimming and J lost 6 bases, with 5 bases between them. CDR3 DNA sequence: TGTGCCAGCAGTTTACGTAGCGAGCAGTACTTC. Its translation: CASSLRSEQYF.

This sequence joins TRBV12-3 or TRBV12-4 and TRBJ2-3; 14 bases line up with TRBD2. The CDR3 consists of 15 residues. Germline trimming cut 2 bases from V and 9 bases from J; bases unmatched to any gene: 4. The CDR3 reads CASSLPTSGGDTQYF. The DNA for the CDR3 is TGTGCCAGCAGTTTACCGACTAGCGGGGGGGACACGCAGTATTTT.

The chain employs TRBV4-1 and TRBJ1-1; weak D call: TRBD1 (6 bases). This CDR3 has 15 amino acids. V was trimmed by 5 bases and J by 5 bases, leaving 18 bases between them. CDR1 and CDR2 from the germline V gene are MGHRA and YSYEKL. The DNA for the CDR3 is TGCGCCAGCAGCTCCCAGTTTACAGGGAATACTGAAGCTTTCTTT. Translation: CASSSQFTGNTEAFF.

The sample holds many counts of this clonotype. The V call is TRBV5-1, the J call TRBJ2-7; 10 bases align to TRBD1. V shed 4 bases, J shed 6 bases, and the junction held 4 bases outside the gene matches. Germline values: CDR1 SGHRS, CDR2 YFSETQ. This CDR3 has 13 residues. The CDR3 spells CASSPRTGGEQYF. CDR3 nucleotides: TGCGCCAGCAGCCCGAGGACAGGGGGCGAGCAGTACTTC.

The chain couples TRBV6-5 to TRBJ2-3; D might be TRBD1 (6 bases). CDR3 length: 15 residues. V was clipped by 6 bases and J by 3 bases, with 16 bases between them. Per germline, CDR1 MNHEY and CDR2 SVGAGI. This chain's CDR3 is CASSLQGWGTDTQYF. The CDR3, as DNA: TGTGCCAGCAGCTTACAGGGTTGGGGTACAGATACGCAGTATTTT.

The chain links TRBV10-3 to TRBJ2-5, with no clear D. This CDR3 comprises 12 residues. Per the germline V gene, CDR1 is ENHRY and CDR2 is SYGVKD. V dropped 10 bases and J dropped 1 base, with 10 bases sitting between them. The CDR3, as DNA: TGTGCCACCGGGCCCGCCCAAGAGACCCAGTACTTC. Translated: CATGPAQETQYF.

J is TRBJ2-3 and V is TRBV29-1; TRBD2 aligns across 7 bases. J gave up 0 bases and V 7 bases, and 7 bases lay outside the gene matches. The CDR3 is 14 amino acids. The germline V gene has CDR1 SQVTM and CDR2 ANQGSEA. CDR3 sequence (DNA): TGCAGCGCTGCGGCGGGAGTCAGCACAGATACGCAGTATTTT. This translates into CSAAAGVSTDTQYF.

This clonotype was observed a few times. The chain uses TRBV5-1 and TRBJ2-3, with unresolved D. With 0 bases removed from V and 2 bases from J, the gap between germline ends came to 10 bases. The CDR3 is 15 residues long. From germline, CDR1 is SGHRS and CDR2 YFSETQ. This chain's CDR3 is CASSLVTGPTDTQYF. CDR3 sequence (DNA): TGCGCCAGCAGCTTGGTAACCGGGCCCACAGATACGCAGTATTTT.

The table lists this clonotype with a few counts. The V call is TRBV12-3 or TRBV12-4, the J call TRBJ2-1, with a weak D call TRBD1 (5 bases). The CDR3 loop spans 17 amino acids. The V gene lost 5 bases and the J gene lost 7 bases, with 24 bases spanning the gap. CDR3 in amino acids: CASSLTLTVLAGNEQFF. The CDR3 nucleotides read TGTGCCAGCAGTCTAACCTTGACAGTCTTGGCTGGGAATGAGCAGTTCTTC.

At least ten counts were recorded for this clonotype. The chain recombines TRBV24-1 with TRBJ1-2; D gene unclear. The ends were cut back, 1 base at V and 8 bases at J, with 4 bases in the middle. Germline CDR1 reads KGHDR; CDR2 reads SFDVKD. The CDR3 runs 11 residues. The CDR3 protein is CATSDFYGYTF. In nucleotides, the CDR3 is TGTGCCACCAGTGATTTTTACGGCTACACCTTC.

In nucleotides, the CDR3 is TGTGCCAGCAGCTTAGAGAGGAATTCACCCCTCCACTTT. Amino acid sequence: CASSLERNSPLHF. This chain uses TRBV7-8 with TRBJ1-6; D uncertain. The CDR3 sequence is 13 residues long. CDR1 SGHVS and CDR2 FQNEAQ come from the germline V gene. Trimming shortened V by 1 base and J by 7 bases, and 5 bases separated the two germline ends.

This clonotype occurred a few times. The genes are TRBV10-1 and TRBJ2-2; no definite D call. The CDR3 runs to 14 residues. Trimming left V 0 bases short and J 4 bases short, with 6 bases between. CDR1 is WNHNN and CDR2 is SYGVQD in the germline V gene (reference sequence). This chain's CDR3 is CASSESIFTGELFF. In DNA form, the CDR3 reads TGCGCCAGCAGTGAGTCGATCTTCACCGGGGAGCTGTTTTTT.

The chain is built from TRBV30 and TRBJ2-1; 8 bases line up with TRBD1. With V trimmed by 1 base and J by 2 bases, 4 bases remained unmatched. In germline, CDR1 is GTSNPN, CDR2 SVGIG (reference sequence). This CDR3 is 15 amino acids long. The CDR3 is CAWSAGQGAYNEQFF. The CDR3 nucleotides are TGTGCCTGGAGTGCCGGACAGGGTGCCTACAATGAGCAGTTCTTC.

This clonotype showed up just a few times. This rearrangement joins TRBV9 to TRBJ2-7, with D perhaps TRBD2 (5 bases). The ends were cut back, 0 bases at V and 7 bases at J, with 20 bases in the middle. Germline CDR1 reads SGDLS; CDR2 reads YYNGEE. The CDR3 covers 16 residues. The DNA for the CDR3 is TGTGCCAGCAGCGTAGGCAGCGGTCTAATCCCGGAGGAGCAGTACTTC. It codes for CASSVGSGLIPEEQYF.

The chain uses TRBV7-9 and TRBJ1-4; D gene uncertain. The germline V gene encodes CDR1 SEHNR and CDR2 FQNEAQ (reference sequence). The V end was cut by 4 bases, the J end by 8 bases, with 11 bases between. The CDR3 length is 13 residues. In DNA, the CDR3 is TGTGCCAGCAGCTCCCCGGGAGTCGAAAAACTGTTTTTT. Protein product: CASSSPGVEKLFF.

The chain employs TRBV12-3 or TRBV12-4 and TRBJ1-5; unclear D gene. V was pared by 0 bases and J by 7 bases, with 19 bases between. This CDR3 has 17 residues. DNA for the CDR3: TGTGCCAGCAGTTTAGCGGGTTGGGCCGGAGGGCGGCAGCCCCAGCATTTT. Its protein product is CASSLAGWAGGRQPQHF.

The rearrangement links TRBV10-3 to TRBJ2-2; no definite D call. Germline V lookup: CDR1 ENHRY, CDR2 SYGVKD. Trimming shortened V by 6 bases and J by 2 bases, and 4 bases separated the two germline ends. This CDR3 is built from 12 residues. The CDR3 spells CAIRENTGELFF. CDR3 coding DNA: TGTGCCATCAGGGAAAACACCGGGGAGCTGTTTTTT.

V is TRBV5-1 and J is TRBJ2-1; 9 bases map to TRBD2. V gave up 2 bases and J gave up 0 bases; unmatched junction bases: 6. The CDR3 runs to 17 residues. The germline CDR1 and CDR2 sequences are SGHRS and YFSETQ. The CDR3 region is CASSFGLAGPSYNEQFF. CDR3 sequence (DNA): TGCGCCAGCAGCTTCGGTCTAGCGGGACCCTCCTACAATGAGCAGTTCTTC.

In its sample, this clonotype was seen many times. The rearrangement links TRBV29-1 to TRBJ2-7; D possibly matches TRBD1 or TRBD2 (5 bases each). Germline V CDR1 and CDR2: SQVTM, ANQGSEA. The CDR3 sequence is 12 residues long. The V end lost 1 base, the J end lost 4 bases, and 8 bases lay between the germline ends. In nucleotides, the CDR3 is TGCAGCGTTGAAGTGGGACCATACGAGCAGTACTTC. Translation: CSVEVGPYEQYF.

V usage is TRBV12-3 or TRBV12-4 and J usage is TRBJ2-7, with D uncertain. The CDR3 runs to 13 residues. Trimming shortened V by 7 bases and J by 3 bases, and 13 bases separated the two germline ends. The CDR3 nucleotides read TGTGCCAGCACCATGGGGTCGGGCTACGAGCAGTACTTC. Translated: CASTMGSGYEQYF.